The 28 T cell receptor beta chains below all came from one sample that was sequenced in a study of response to subunit inactivated influenza vaccine. MiXCR was run by TCRdb on the RT-PCR reads, yielding one entry per CDR3 protein. The sample yields roughly 500,000 distinct CDR3 sequences, about 25% seen once. Sequencing was performed on CD4+ T cells sorted from PBMCs, taken about 5 days after vaccination. These receptors were collected from a man aged 45-65 years who received an inactivated influenza vaccine.

The chain links TRBV7-2 to TRBJ1-2; D is unclear. Germline lookup yields CDR1 SGHTA and CDR2 FQGNSA. CDR3 length: 17 residues. Trimming cost V 0 bases and J 8 bases, with 22 bases left between them. Here the CDR3 reads CASSLALSGVPFRGYTF. The CDR3 coding sequence is TGTGCCAGCAGCTTAGCGCTCTCTGGGGTTCCCTTTAGGGGCTACACCTTC.

The CDR3 reads CASSQRGQRSTDTQYF. CDR3 sequence (DNA): TGTGCCAGCAGCCAACGGGGACAAAGAAGCACAGATACGCAGTATTTT. This rearrangement joins TRBV14 to TRBJ2-3, with D possibly matching TRBD1 (6 bases). The germline gives CDR1 SGHDN, CDR2 FVKESK. Trimming left V 2 bases short and J 0 bases short, with 12 bases between. The CDR3 has 16 amino acids.

The V and J genes are TRBV29-1 and TRBJ2-7, with D possibly TRBD2 on 5 matching bases. The CDR3 runs 12 residues. Looked up from germline, CDR1 is SQVTM and CDR2 is ANQGSEA. Deletions cut 4 bases from V and 5 bases from J, with 12 bases between. The CDR3 loop reads CSVVLMRDEQYF. CDR3 nucleotide sequence: TGCAGCGTTGTGCTCATGCGGGACGAGCAGTACTTC.

This clonotype occurred a few times. Written as DNA, the CDR3 is TGTGCCAGCAGTTCTGTTGGCGGCTACACCTTC. This translates into CASSSVGGYTF. The chain uses TRBV12-3 or TRBV12-4 and TRBJ1-2; D unclear. CDR3 length equals 11 residues. Trimming removed 4 bases at V and 8 bases at J, with 8 bases between.

The sample holds a few counts of this clonotype. The V call is TRBV5-1, the J call TRBJ2-4; 10 bases agree with TRBD1. The CDR3 totals 14 residues. Trimming cost V 0 bases and J 8 bases; bases outside gene matches: 2. Germline V lookup: CDR1 SGHRS, CDR2 YFSETQ. Written as DNA, the CDR3 is TGCGCCAGCAGCTTGGCCGGACAGGGGGACATTCAGTACTTC. It is translated as CASSLAGQGDIQYF.

The V gene is TRBV7-8, the J gene TRBJ2-5; D remains ambiguous. Germline V gives CDR1 SGHVS, CDR2 FQNEAQ. The CDR3 sequence is 15 residues long. Trimming cost V 4 bases and J 5 bases, with 17 bases left between them. Written as DNA, the CDR3 is TGTGCCAGCAGCTACAAAAGGGTACGCCGTGAGACCCAGTACTTC. This translates into CASSYKRVRRETQYF.

V gene TRBV28 combines with J gene TRBJ2-1; 12 bases line up with TRBD2. Germline V lookup: CDR1 MDHEN, CDR2 SYDVKM. The J segment lost 9 bases and the V segment lost 10 bases, leaving 4 bases of the junction unmatched. The CDR3 covers 12 residues. For the CDR3, the DNA is TGTGCCACGACTAGCGGGAGACGTGAGCAGTTCTTC. It is translated as CATTSGRREQFF.

This clonotype was counted between two and nine times. V is TRBV20-1 and J is TRBJ2-3; D is undetermined. In germline, CDR1 is DFQATT, CDR2 SNEGSKA (reference sequence). With 0 bases removed from V and 6 bases from J, the gap between germline ends came to 16 bases. The CDR3 consists of 15 residues. The CDR3 coding sequence is TGCAGTGCTAGAGATCTCCGAACTGTCTCTGATACGCAGTATTTT. This translates into CSARDLRTVSDTQYF.

The V gene is TRBV5-1, the J gene TRBJ2-2; D gene uncertain. The CDR3 contains 14 residues. From germline, CDR1 is SGHRS and CDR2 YFSETQ. V lost 0 bases to trimming and J lost 4 bases, with 7 bases between them. CDR3 amino acids: CASSLASVTGELFF. The CDR3 bases are TGCGCCAGCAGCTTGGCCAGCGTCACCGGGGAGCTGTTTTTT.

V is TRBV29-1 and J is TRBJ2-5, with D possibly being TRBD2 (6 bases). The CDR3 is 13 amino acids. V lost 4 bases and J 5 bases, leaving 14 bases between the germline ends. Germline V gives CDR1 SQVTM, CDR2 ANQGSEA. The CDR3 sequence: CSVVWGVGETQYF. The CDR3 nucleotides read TGCAGCGTTGTATGGGGGGTCGGGGAGACCCAGTACTTC.

The sample holds a few counts of this clonotype. This rearrangement joins TRBV2 to TRBJ2-2; 12 bases match TRBD2. The V gene's germline CDR1 is SNHLY and CDR2 FYNNEI. J gave up 4 bases and V 8 bases, and 11 bases lay outside the gene matches. The length of the CDR3 is 17 residues. For the CDR3, the DNA is TGTGCCAGCGGTGTAGGACTAGCGGGGACGAGCACCGGGGAGCTGTTTTTT. This gives the protein CASGVGLAGTSTGELFF.

V is TRBV18 and J is TRBJ2-3; 9 bases match TRBD1. The CDR3 loop spans 16 amino acids. The germline V gene encodes CDR1 KGHSH and CDR2 LQKENI. The V and J ends lost 0 bases and 4 bases, in that order; junction bases with no gene match: 5. CDR3 sequence (DNA): TGTGCCAGCTCACCACCGCTCGGACAGGGGTCAGATACGCAGTATTTT. Amino acid sequence: CASSPPLGQGSDTQYF.

This clonotype was observed a handful of times. The V and J genes are TRBV20-1 and TRBJ1-6; no firm D call. V was clipped by 5 bases and J by 4 bases, with 15 bases between them. Germline V gene lookup returns CDR1 DFQATT and CDR2 SNEGSKA (reference sequence). The CDR3 contains 15 residues. CDR3 sequence (DNA): TGCAGTGCTGGCAACCCCGACACATATAATTCACCCCTCCACTTT. Translation: CSAGNPDTYNSPLHF.

Here the CDR3 reads CASKGQALSNEKLFF. CDR3 in DNA: TGTGCCAGCAAGGGACAGGCGCTCTCTAATGAAAAACTGTTTTTT. This rearrangement joins TRBV2 to TRBJ1-4, with 8 bases aligning to TRBD1. The ends lost 7 bases at V and 3 bases at J; junction bases unmatched: 7. The CDR3 totals 15 residues. Germline V gene lookup returns CDR1 SNHLY and CDR2 FYNNEI.

J is TRBJ2-1 and V is TRBV29-1, with TRBD2 identical over 7 bases. V shed 7 bases, J shed 4 bases, and the junction held 4 bases outside the gene matches. Germline assignment: CDR1 SQVTM and CDR2 ANQGSEA. The CDR3 is 12 amino acids. For the CDR3, the DNA is TGCAGCGCCGGGGGACTATACAATGAGCAGTTCTTC. This gives the protein CSAGGLYNEQFF.

This clonotype was found a few times. This rearrangement joins TRBV4-2 to TRBJ2-5; no clear D gene. Between the trimmed V and J ends, which lost 2 bases and 10 bases, there was a span of 14 bases. The germline V gene encodes CDR1 LGHNA and CDR2 YNFKEQ. This CDR3 contains 13 residues. CDR3 coding DNA: TGTGCCAGCAGCCAAAGCTCCGATTCGCTCCAGTACTTC. Encoded protein: CASSQSSDSLQYF.

The chain couples TRBV27 to TRBJ2-7, with 9 bases lining up with TRBD2. CDR1 is MNHEY and CDR2 is SMNVEV in the germline V gene (reference sequence). The CDR3 sequence is 18 residues long. V lost 10 bases, J lost 5 bases, and 24 bases stayed unmatched. The CDR3 reads CATSTGAPRSGRTHEQYF. The CDR3 DNA follows: TGTGCCACCTCTACAGGGGCGCCGAGGAGCGGGAGGACCCACGAGCAGTACTTC.

V gene TRBV6-1 combines with J gene TRBJ1-5, with 8 bases fitting TRBD1. Looked up from germline, CDR1 is MNHNS and CDR2 is SASEGT. Trimming removed 6 bases from V and 7 bases from J; junction bases left unmatched: 11. CDR3 length equals 15 residues. The CDR3 nucleotides read TGTGCCAGCAGGGACGGACAGGGAAGTAGCCAGCCCCAGCATTTT. It encodes CASRDGQGSSQPQHF.

J is TRBJ2-2 and V is TRBV20-1; D may be TRBD2 (6 bases). The CDR3 loop spans 14 amino acids. V lost 3 bases and J 3 bases, leaving 11 bases between the germline ends. CDR1 DFQATT and CDR2 SNEGSKA come from the germline V gene (reference sequence). The CDR3 nucleotides are TGCAGTGCTAGGGGGCGGGGTGACACCGGGGAGCTGTTTTTT. This encodes CSARGRGDTGELFF.

This clonotype has a handful of counts. CDR3 protein: CSATTGQGADGYTF. In DNA, the CDR3 is TGCAGTGCTACCACGGGACAGGGGGCGGATGGCTACACCTTC. The chain joins TRBV20-1 to TRBJ1-2; 12 bases fit TRBD1. The CDR3 has 14 amino acids. The V segment lost 4 bases and the J segment 6 bases; nucleotides outside the gene matches: 6. Germline CDR1 and CDR2: DFQATT and SNEGSKA (reference sequence).

The CDR3 DNA sequence: TGTGCCAGCAGCCCCAGTCGGGGGGGGGGCTCGCAATACAATGAGCAGTTCTTC. Translated: CASSPSRGGGSQYNEQFF. The chain combines TRBV11-2 with TRBJ2-1; 8 bases fit TRBD2. Germline V gene data show CDR1 as SGHAT and CDR2 as FQNNGV. The length of the CDR3 is 18 residues. V trimming: 5 bases; J trimming: 4 bases; junction bases outside the gene matches: 16.

The sample holds a few counts of this clonotype. This chain connects TRBV4-1 to TRBJ1-4, with 12 bases that match TRBD1. In germline, CDR1 is MGHRA, CDR2 YSYEKL. V was pared by 3 bases and J by 7 bases, with 9 bases of the junction left unmatched. The CDR3 loop spans 17 amino acids. CDR3 protein: CASSHPRDRGRREKLFF. The CDR3 DNA reads as TGCGCCAGCAGCCACCCACGGGACAGGGGGCGGCGTGAAAAACTGTTTTTT.

The chain recombines TRBV12-3 or TRBV12-4 with TRBJ2-1; the match to TRBD2 covers 7 bases. Germline trimming cut 3 bases from V and 7 bases from J; bases unmatched to any gene: 3. The CDR3 runs 13 residues. The DNA for the CDR3 is TGTGCCAGCAGTTTTCTAGCGGTAAATGAGCAGTTCTTC. This translates into CASSFLAVNEQFF.

The J gene is TRBJ2-7, the V gene TRBV6-5; D ambiguous. V lost 2 bases and J 0 bases, leaving 8 bases between the germline ends. The CDR3 is made up of 14 amino acids. CDR1 and CDR2 (germline): MNHEY, SVGAGI. CDR3 coding DNA: TGTGCCAGCAGTTACCGACCCAGCTCCTACGAGCAGTACTTC. Translating gives CASSYRPSSYEQYF.

Ten or more counts support this clonotype. The rearrangement links TRBV20-1 to TRBJ2-4; D may correspond to TRBD1 or TRBD2 (5 bases each). Germline V gene sequence: CDR1 DFQATT, CDR2 SNEGSKA (reference sequence). CDR3 length: 11 residues. The V end lost 1 base, the J end lost 15 bases, and 13 bases lay between the germline ends. CDR3 nucleotides: TGCAGTGCTAGAGGGGGACCTTGGGCGTACTTC. Its protein product is CSARGGPWAYF.

The CDR3 spells CSARDRGKYEQYF. DNA of the CDR3: TGCAGTGCTAGGGACAGGGGGAAGTACGAGCAGTACTTC. The chain combines TRBV20-1 with TRBJ2-7; 10 positions agree with TRBD1. There are 13 residues in the CDR3. The germline CDR1 and CDR2 sequences are DFQATT and SNEGSKA (reference sequence). J was trimmed by 4 bases and V by 3 bases; bases with no gene match: 3.

The chain joins TRBV5-1 to TRBJ2-3; D is tentatively TRBD1 or TRBD2 (5 bases each). Germline V gene sequence: CDR1 SGHRS, CDR2 YFSETQ. V gave up 0 bases and J gave up 2 bases, with 10 bases separating them. The CDR3 length is 15 residues. The DNA of the CDR3 is TGCGCCAGCAGCTTGGCCCCGGGGCCCACAGATACGCAGTATTTT. This encodes CASSLAPGPTDTQYF.

V usage is TRBV12-3 or TRBV12-4 and J usage is TRBJ2-7; a weak D match, TRBD1 (6 bases). Trimming cost V 6 bases and J 5 bases, with 14 bases left between them. The CDR3 loop spans 13 amino acids. This CDR3 reads CASRMTGGNEQYF. The CDR3 coding sequence is TGTGCCAGCAGGATGACAGGTGGGAACGAGCAGTACTTC.